This entry is about one T cell receptor beta chain. Its antigen is undetermined. Germline V gives CDR1 MNHNY, CDR2 SVGAGI (reference sequence). V was clipped by 6 bases and J by 0 bases; unmatched bases: 8. The CDR3 runs to 16 residues. TCRdb keeps only in-frame clones here, not all; method: immunoSEQ multiplex PCR. The sample has 4,300 or so clones, over 75% seen once; the top ten hold roughly 8%. These data originate in a study of immune evolution from preneoplasia to lung adenocarcinoma. At the level of the study: HLA loss of heterozygosity: 5.5% to 8.5% AIS, less than 18% MIA, around 35% ADC, none AAH.

Findings and limits, study-wide: Top clone frequencies peaked in normal lung, apparently declining through invasive adenocarcinoma. Compared with EGFR-mutant or double wild-type lesions, KRAS-mutant nodules were more clonal. Clonality was highest in normal lung, lower in later-stage lesions apparently.

The chain employs TRBV6-6 and TRBJ2-7; 10 nucleotides match TRBD2. This receptor was obtained from a person aged 55-85 years with lung adenocarcinoma. Sequenced sample: FFPE lung adenocarcinoma in situ tissue. CDR3 sequence reads: CASRNLAGVSSYEQYF. For the CDR3, the DNA is TGTGCCAGCAGGAACCTAGCGGGGGTAAGCTCCTACGAGCAGTACTTC.